This T cell receptor (beta chain) was sequenced in a study of shared clonotypes between healthy human individuals. For the study at large: Per-donor plates numbered three CD4 naive, three CD4 memory, two CD8 naive and one CD8 memory.

Study-level findings and limits: The study found roughly 5% of naive CD4 clonotypes shared across a few donors.

Cells designated naive CD8 were CD45RO-negative and were positively selected for CCR7, with terminally differentiated effector memory CD45RA+ cells excluded. CDR1 SGDLS and CDR2 YYNGEE come from the germline V gene. The J segment lost 3 bases and the V segment lost 3 bases, leaving 9 bases of the junction unmatched. The length of the CDR3 is 18 residues. TCRdb keeps only in-frame clones here, not all; method: immunoSEQ multiplex PCR. The sample records approximately 2,000,000 clones, about 94% being singletons. Worth noting for this clone: Its target is unknown.

V is TRBV9 and J is TRBJ2-1; 13 nucleotides line up with TRBD2. The receptor comes from a man aged 18 to 29 in good health. Some clones in this sample may be carry-over from other donors' samples. The sample consisted of naive CD8+ T cells from PBMCs. CDR3 bases: TGTGCCAGCAGCGGATCTACTAGCGGGAGGGCCCACTACAATGAGCAGTTCTTC. Protein: CASSGSTSGRAHYNEQFF.